These T cell receptor beta chains were read from a single sample in a study of shared clonotypes between healthy human individuals. Profiled with immunoSEQ multiplex PCR; TCRdb holds only in-frame clones, not every one. The sample has some 2.1 million clones, roughly 95% seen once; the top ten hold around 1.1%. Sequenced sample: naive CD8+ T cells sorted from blood. These receptor sequences come from a man between 18 and 29 years old in good health. The CDR3 runs from the conserved cysteine through the conserved F or W. D genes are given only for firm matches. A row's size may be missing; if present it is once, few, many or a size class.

len	abundance	d_gene	j_gene	v_gene	CDR3nt	CDR3aa
15	.	.	TRBJ1-4	TRBV4-3	TGCGCCAGCAGCCAAGTATTATCAGAGAATGAAAAACTGTTTTTT	CASSQVLSENEKLFF
17	once	TRBD1	TRBJ2-5	TRBV5-1	TGCGCCAGCAGCTTGGCCGGACAGGGGATACTCCAAGAGACCCAGTACTTC	CASSLAGQGILQETQYF
15	.	.	TRBJ2-3	TRBV19	TGTGCCAGTAGTATAGAAGGAGGGGGTACAGATACGCAGTATTTT	CASSIEGGGTDTQYF
14	.	.	TRBJ2-7	TRBV5-1	TGCGCCAGCAGCTTGGAGCAGGGCTACTACGAGCAGTACTTC	CASSLEQGYYEQYF
16	few	.	TRBJ2-2	TRBV6-5	TGTGCCAGCAGTTACGGGGCAGGGTTAGAGACCGGGGAGCTGTTTTTT	CASSYGAGLETGELFF
18	.	TRBD1	TRBJ1-5	TRBV7-9	TGTGCCAGCAGCCCCTCCCGTGTGGGGACAGACTCCAATCAGCCCCAGCATTTT	CASSPSRVGTDSNQPQHF
15	.	.	TRBJ1-6	TRBV5-6	TGTGCCAGCAGCCTGCAGGGTTCCTATAATTCACCCCTCCACTTT	CASSLQGSYNSPLHF
14	.	.	TRBJ2-7	TRBV5-5	TGTGCCAGCAGCTTAGGGACCGTTTCCTACGAGCAGTACTTC	CASSLGTVSYEQYF
17	.	.	TRBJ2-3	TRBV5-1	TGCGCCAGCAGCTTGCGTAACAGCGCTTCTAGCACAGATACGCAGTATTTT	CASSLRNSASSTDTQYF
15	.	.	TRBJ1-6	TRBV9	TGTGCCAGCAGCGAACAGGGAACAAATAATTCACCCCTCCACTTT	CASSEQGTNNSPLHF
18	once	.	TRBJ1-1	TRBV4-3	TGCGCCAGCAGCCAAGATCTTCAAGGGGAGGGTTTGAACACTGAAGCTTTCTTT	CASSQDLQGEGLNTEAFF
16	.	.	TRBJ1-2	TRBV5-1	TGCGCCAGCAGCTTGATTAGTCAGGCGTCCTCCTATGGCTACACCTTC	CASSLISQASSYGYTF
14	.	.	TRBJ1-5	TRBV21-1	TGTGCCAGCAGCGACCGGGCCCCATGCCAGCCCCAGCATTTT	CASSDRAPCQPQHF
18	.	TRBD2	TRBJ2-1	TRBV11-3	TGTGCCAGCAGCCATCCATCTAGCGGGAGCTTTCACTACAATGAGCAGTTCTTC	CASSHPSSGSFHYNEQFF
14	.	.	TRBJ2-5	TRBV15	TGTGCCACCAGCAGAGAGGGGGCTACGGAGACCCAGTACTTC	CATSREGATETQYF
15	.	TRBD1	TRBJ1-2	TRBV7-9	TGTGCCAGCAGCTTGGTGTTACAGGGGGTCTATGGCTACACCTTC	CASSLVLQGVYGYTF
13	.	.	TRBJ1-1	TRBV5-5	TGTGCCAGCAGCTTGGGAGTGAACACTGAAGCTTTCTTT	CASSLGVNTEAFF
13	.	TRBD1	TRBJ1-2	TRBV9	TGTGCCAGCAGCGGGACAGGGAACTATGGCTACACCTTC	CASSGTGNYGYTF
12	.	.	TRBJ2-5	TRBV11-2	TGTGCCAGCAGCTTAGAGGGTGAGACCCAGTACTTC	CASSLEGETQYF
14	.	.	TRBJ1-4	TRBV10-3	TGTGCCATCAGTGAGGGGGGCGAGGTTGAAAAACTGTTTTTT	CAISEGGEVEKLFF
15	.	TRBD1	TRBJ2-7	TRBV7-8	TGTGCCAGCAGCTTGGGACAGGGGGTTGGCTACGAGCAGTACTTC	CASSLGQGVGYEQYF
13	.	.	TRBJ2-2	TRBV9	TGTGCCAGCAGCGCCCTAGAGAACGGGGAGCTGTTTTTT	CASSALENGELFF
15	.	TRBD1	TRBJ1-2	TRBV6-5	TGTGCCAGCATTTCATTTCGGGACAGCCAAGGAGGCTACACCTTC	CASISFRDSQGGYTF
14	.	.	TRBJ1-2	TRBV5-3	TGTGCCAGAAGCTTGGGACACAACACCTATGGCTACACCTTC	CARSLGHNTYGYTF
13	once	.	TRBJ2-3	TRBV5-4	TGTGCCAGCAGCTTGGGTGGGGGCAGGGAGGAGTATTTT	CASSLGGGREEYF
15	.	TRBD1	TRBJ1-2	TRBV7-9	TGTGCCAGCAGCTCGGGACAGGGGCTCCTCTATGGCTACACCTTC	CASSSGQGLLYGYTF
13	.	.	TRBJ2-3	TRBV9	TGTGCCAGCAGCGTAGGGGGAATCGATACGCAGTATTTT	CASSVGGIDTQYF
13	once	.	TRBJ2-2	TRBV6-5	TGTGCCAGCATGAGGGCGAACACCGGGGAGCTGTTTTTT	CASMRANTGELFF
14	.	TRBD2	TRBJ2-1	TRBV10-2	TGCGCCAGCAGTGCATCTAGCGGCTACAATGAGCAGTTCTTC	CASSASSGYNEQFF
16	.	.	TRBJ2-2	TRBV7-9	TGTGCCAGCAGCCCAATGCCGGGACGGCACACCGGGGAGCTGTTTTTT	CASSPMPGRHTGELFF
13	.	.	TRBJ2-7	TRBV7-9	TGTGCCTGGGAGGGGGAGTTCGCCTACGAGCAGTACTTC	CAWEGEFAYEQYF
16	.	.	TRBJ1-3	TRBV7-9	TGTGCCAGCAGCGGAATATCGGGGACATCTGGAAACACCATATATTTT	CASSGISGTSGNTIYF
15	.	TRBD1	TRBJ1-5	TRBV6-1	TGTGCCAGCAGTGACTGGACAGGGGGCATTCAGCCCCAGCATTTT	CASSDWTGGIQPQHF